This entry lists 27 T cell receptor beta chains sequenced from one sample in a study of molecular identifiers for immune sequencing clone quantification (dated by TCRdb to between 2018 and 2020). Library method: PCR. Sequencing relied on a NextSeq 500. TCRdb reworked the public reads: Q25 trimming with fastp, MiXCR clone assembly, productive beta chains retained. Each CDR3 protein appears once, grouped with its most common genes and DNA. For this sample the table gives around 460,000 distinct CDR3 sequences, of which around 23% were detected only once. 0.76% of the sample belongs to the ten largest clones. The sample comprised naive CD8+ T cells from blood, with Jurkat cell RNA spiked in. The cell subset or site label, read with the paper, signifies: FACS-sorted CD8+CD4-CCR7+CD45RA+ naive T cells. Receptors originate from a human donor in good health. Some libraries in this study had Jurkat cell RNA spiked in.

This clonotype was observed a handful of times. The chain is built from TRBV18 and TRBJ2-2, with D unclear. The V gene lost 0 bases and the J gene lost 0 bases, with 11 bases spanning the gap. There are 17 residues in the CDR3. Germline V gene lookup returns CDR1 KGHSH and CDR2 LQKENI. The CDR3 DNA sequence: TGTGCCAGCTCACCACCCAGATTCGAACCGAACACCGGGGAGCTGTTTTTT. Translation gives CASSPPRFEPNTGELFF.

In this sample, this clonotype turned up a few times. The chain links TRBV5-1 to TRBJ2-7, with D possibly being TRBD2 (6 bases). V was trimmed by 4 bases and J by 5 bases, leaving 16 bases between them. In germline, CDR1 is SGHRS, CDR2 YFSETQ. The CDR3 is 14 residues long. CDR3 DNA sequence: TGCGCCAGCAGCCGGAGGGACGTAGGTCACGAGCAGTACTTC. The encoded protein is CASSRRDVGHEQYF.

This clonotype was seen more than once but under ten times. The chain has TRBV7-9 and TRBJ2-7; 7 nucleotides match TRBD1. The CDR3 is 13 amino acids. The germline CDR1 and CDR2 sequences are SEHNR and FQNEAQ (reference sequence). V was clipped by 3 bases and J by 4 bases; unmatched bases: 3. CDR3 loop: CASSFPGQYEQYF. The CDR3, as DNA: TGTGCCAGCAGCTTCCCGGGACAGTACGAGCAGTACTTC.

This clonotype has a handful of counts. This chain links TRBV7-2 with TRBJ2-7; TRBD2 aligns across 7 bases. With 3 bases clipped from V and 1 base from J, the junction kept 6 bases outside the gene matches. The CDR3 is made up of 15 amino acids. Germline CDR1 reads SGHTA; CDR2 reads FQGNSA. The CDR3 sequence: CASSFSGLPSYEQYF. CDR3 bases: TGTGCCAGCAGCTTTTCGGGACTACCATCCTACGAGCAGTACTTC.

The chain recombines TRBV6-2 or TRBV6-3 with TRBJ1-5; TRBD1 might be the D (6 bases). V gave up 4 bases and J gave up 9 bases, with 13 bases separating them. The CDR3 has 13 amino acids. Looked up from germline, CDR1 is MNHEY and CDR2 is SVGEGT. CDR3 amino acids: CASSCPGTWPQHF. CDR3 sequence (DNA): TGTGCCAGCAGTTGTCCCGGGACATGGCCCCAGCATTTT.

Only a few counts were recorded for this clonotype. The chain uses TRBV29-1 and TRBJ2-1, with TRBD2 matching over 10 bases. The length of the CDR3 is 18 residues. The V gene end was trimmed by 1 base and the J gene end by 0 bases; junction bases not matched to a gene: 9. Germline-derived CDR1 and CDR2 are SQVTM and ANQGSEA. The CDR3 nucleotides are TGCAGCGTTGAAGGGGAGGCTAGCGGGGGTCTCTCCTACAATGAGCAGTTCTTC. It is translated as CSVEGEASGGLSYNEQFF.

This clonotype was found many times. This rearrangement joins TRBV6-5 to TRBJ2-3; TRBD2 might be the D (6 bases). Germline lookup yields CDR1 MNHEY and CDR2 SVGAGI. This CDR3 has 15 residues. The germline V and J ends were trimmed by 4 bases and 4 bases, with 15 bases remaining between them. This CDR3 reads CASSFLGSPADTQYF. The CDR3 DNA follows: TGTGCCAGCAGTTTTCTCGGGAGCCCCGCAGATACGCAGTATTTT.

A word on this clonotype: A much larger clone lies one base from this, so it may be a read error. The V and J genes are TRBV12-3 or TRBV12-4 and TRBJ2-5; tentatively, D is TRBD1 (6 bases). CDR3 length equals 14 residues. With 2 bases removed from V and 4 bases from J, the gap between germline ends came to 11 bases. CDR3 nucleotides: TGTGCCAGCAGTTTATACAGGGACGGAGAGACCCAGTACTTC. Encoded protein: CASSLYRDGETQYF.

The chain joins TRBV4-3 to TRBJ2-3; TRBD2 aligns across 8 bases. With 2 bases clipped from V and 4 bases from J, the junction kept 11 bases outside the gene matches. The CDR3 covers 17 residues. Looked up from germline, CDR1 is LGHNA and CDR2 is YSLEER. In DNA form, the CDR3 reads TGCGCCAGCAGCCAATCCTACAGCGGGGGCGTCGCAGATACGCAGTATTTT. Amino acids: CASSQSYSGGVADTQYF.

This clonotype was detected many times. DNA of the CDR3: TGTGCCAGCAGGCAAAGTAATGAAAAACTGTTTTTT. Amino acids: CASRQSNEKLFF. V usage is TRBV7-6 and J usage is TRBJ1-4; D is ambiguous. The CDR3 is 12 residues long. Deletions cut 6 bases from V and 4 bases from J, with 6 bases between. Germline CDR1 and CDR2: SGHVS and FNYEAQ.

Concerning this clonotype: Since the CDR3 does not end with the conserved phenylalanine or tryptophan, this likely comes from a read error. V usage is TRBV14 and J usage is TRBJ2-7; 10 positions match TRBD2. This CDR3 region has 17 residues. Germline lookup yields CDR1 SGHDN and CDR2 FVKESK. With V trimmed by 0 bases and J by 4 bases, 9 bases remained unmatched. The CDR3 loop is CASSQDLAGVNTYEQYL. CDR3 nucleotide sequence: TGTGCCAGCAGCCAAGATCTAGCGGGAGTCAATACATACGAGCAGTACCTC.

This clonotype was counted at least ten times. CDR3: CASSLLPFGSGANVLTF. The CDR3 coding sequence is TGTGCCAGCAGTTTATTGCCGTTTGGCTCTGGGGCCAACGTCCTGACTTTC. The chain has TRBV28 and TRBJ2-6; D ambiguous. Germline V lookup: CDR1 MDHEN, CDR2 SYDVKM. V lost 1 base, J lost 0 bases, and 10 bases lay in between. The CDR3 is 17 residues long.

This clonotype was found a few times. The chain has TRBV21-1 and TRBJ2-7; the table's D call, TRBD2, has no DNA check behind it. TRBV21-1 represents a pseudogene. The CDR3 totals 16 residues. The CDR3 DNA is TGTGCCAGCAGCAAAGAGTTAGCGGGGGACCTCTACGAGCAGTACTTC. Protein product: CASSKELAGDLYEQYF.

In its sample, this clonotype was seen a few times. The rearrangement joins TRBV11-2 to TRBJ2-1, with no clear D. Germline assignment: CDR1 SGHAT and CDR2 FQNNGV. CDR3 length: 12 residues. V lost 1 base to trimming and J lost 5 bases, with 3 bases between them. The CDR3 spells CASSLGHNEQFF. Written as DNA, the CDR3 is TGTGCCAGCAGCTTAGGCCACAATGAGCAGTTCTTC. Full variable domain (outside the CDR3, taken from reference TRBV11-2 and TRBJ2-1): EAGVAQSPRYKIIEKRQSVAFWCNPISGHATLYWYQQILGQGPKLLIQFQNNGVVDDSQLPKDRFSAERLKGVDSTLKIQPAKLEDSAVYLCASSLGHNEQFFGPGTRLTVL.

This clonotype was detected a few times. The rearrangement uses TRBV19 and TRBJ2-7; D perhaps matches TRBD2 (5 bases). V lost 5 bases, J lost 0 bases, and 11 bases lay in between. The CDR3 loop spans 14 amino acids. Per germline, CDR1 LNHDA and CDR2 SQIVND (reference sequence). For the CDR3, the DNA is TGTGCCAGTAGTTCGCTCGAGGGCTCCTACGAGCAGTACTTC. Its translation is CASSSLEGSYEQYF.

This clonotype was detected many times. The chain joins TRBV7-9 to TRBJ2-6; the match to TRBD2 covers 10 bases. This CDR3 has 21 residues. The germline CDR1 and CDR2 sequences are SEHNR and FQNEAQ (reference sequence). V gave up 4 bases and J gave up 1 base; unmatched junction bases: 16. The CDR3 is CASSSTYPPSGSLSGANVLTF. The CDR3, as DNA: TGTGCCAGCAGCTCAACCTATCCCCCTAGCGGGAGCCTATCTGGGGCCAACGTCCTGACTTTC.

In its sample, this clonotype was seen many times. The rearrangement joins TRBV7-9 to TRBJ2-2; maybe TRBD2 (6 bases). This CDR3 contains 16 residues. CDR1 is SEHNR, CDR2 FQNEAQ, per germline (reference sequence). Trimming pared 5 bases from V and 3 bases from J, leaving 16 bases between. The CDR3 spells CASSTPSARDTGELFF. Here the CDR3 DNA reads TGTGCCAGCAGCACCCCTAGCGCCAGGGACACCGGGGAGCTGTTTTTT. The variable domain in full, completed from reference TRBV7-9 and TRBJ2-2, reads DTGVSQNPRHKITKRGQNVTFRCDPISEHNRLYWYRQTLGQGPEFLTYFQNEAQLEKSRLLSDRFSAERPKGSFSTLEIQRTEQGDSAMYLCASSTPSARDTGELFFGEGSRLTVL.

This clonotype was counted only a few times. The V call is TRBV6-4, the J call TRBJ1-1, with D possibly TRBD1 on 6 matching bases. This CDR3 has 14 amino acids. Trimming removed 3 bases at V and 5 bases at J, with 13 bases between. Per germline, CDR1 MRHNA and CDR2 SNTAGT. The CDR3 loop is CASSETGFGTEAFF. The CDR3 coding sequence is TGTGCCAGCAGTGAAACAGGGTTTGGGACTGAAGCTTTCTTT.

The CDR3 here is CASSVGTSIWDEQYF. DNA for the CDR3: TGTGCCAGCAGCGTAGGGACTTCCATATGGGACGAGCAGTACTTC. The genes are TRBV9 and TRBJ2-7; D is possibly TRBD2 (5 bases). The CDR3 is 15 residues long. The V and J ends lost 0 bases and 5 bases respectively, with 15 bases between them. CDR1 is SGDLS, CDR2 YYNGEE, per germline.

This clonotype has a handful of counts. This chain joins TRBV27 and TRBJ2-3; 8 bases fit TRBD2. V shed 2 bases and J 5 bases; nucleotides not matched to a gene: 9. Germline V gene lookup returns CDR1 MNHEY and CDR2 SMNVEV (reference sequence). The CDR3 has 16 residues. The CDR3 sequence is CASSLLIAGRGDTQYF. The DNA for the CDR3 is TGTGCCAGCAGTTTACTTATAGCGGGGCGGGGAGATACGCAGTATTTT.

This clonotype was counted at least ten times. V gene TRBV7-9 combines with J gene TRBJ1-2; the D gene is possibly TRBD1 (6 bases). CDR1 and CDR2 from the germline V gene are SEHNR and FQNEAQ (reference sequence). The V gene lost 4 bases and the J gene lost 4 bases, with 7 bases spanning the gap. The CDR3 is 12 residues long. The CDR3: CASSSDSYGYTF. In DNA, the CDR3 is TGTGCCAGCAGCTCGGACAGCTATGGCTACACCTTC.

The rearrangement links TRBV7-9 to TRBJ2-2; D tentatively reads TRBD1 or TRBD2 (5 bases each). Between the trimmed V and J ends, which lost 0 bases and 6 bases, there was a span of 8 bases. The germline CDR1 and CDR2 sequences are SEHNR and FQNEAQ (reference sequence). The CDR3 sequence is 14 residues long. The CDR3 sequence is CASSLAGPPGELFF. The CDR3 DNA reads TGTGCCAGCAGCTTAGCGGGACCGCCCGGGGAGCTGTTTTTT.

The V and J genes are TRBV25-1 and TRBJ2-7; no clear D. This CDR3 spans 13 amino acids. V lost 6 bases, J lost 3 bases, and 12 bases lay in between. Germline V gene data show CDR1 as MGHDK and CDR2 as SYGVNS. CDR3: CASRALIGYEQYF. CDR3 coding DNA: TGTGCCAGCAGAGCCCTTATTGGCTACGAGCAGTACTTC.

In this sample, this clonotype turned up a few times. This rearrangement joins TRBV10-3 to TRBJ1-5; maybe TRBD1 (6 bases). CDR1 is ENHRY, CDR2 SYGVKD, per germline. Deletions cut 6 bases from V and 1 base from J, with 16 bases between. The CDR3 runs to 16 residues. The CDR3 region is CAIRVRGRSSNQPQHF. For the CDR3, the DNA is TGTGCCATCAGGGTCCGGGGGCGGTCGAGCAATCAGCCCCAGCATTTT.

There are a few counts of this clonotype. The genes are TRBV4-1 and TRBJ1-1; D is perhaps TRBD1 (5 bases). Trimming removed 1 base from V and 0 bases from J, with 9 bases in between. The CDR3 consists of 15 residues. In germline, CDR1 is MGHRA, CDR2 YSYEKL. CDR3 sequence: CASSQAQVMNTEAFF. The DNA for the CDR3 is TGCGCCAGCAGCCAAGCACAGGTCATGAACACTGAAGCTTTCTTT.

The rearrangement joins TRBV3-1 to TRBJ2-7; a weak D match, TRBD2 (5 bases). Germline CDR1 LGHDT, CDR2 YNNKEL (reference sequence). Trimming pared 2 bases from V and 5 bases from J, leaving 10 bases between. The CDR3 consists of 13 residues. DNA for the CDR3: TGTGCCAGCAGCCAAAAAGCGAGGGACGAGCAGTACTTC. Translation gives CASSQKARDEQYF.

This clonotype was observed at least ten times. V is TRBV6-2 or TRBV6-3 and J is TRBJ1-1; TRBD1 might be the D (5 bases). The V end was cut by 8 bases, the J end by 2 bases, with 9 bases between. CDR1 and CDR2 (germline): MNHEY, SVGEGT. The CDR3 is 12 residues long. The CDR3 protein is CASYRTNTEAFF. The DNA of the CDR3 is TGTGCCAGCTACAGGACCAACACTGAAGCTTTCTTT.